These 2 T cell receptor beta chains were all obtained from the same sample, sequenced in a study of stem cell transplantation in POMP-related autoinflammatory disease. Clones were sequenced by immunoSEQ multiplex PCR, and TCRdb holds only the in-frame ones, with some missing. The profile covers about 4,900 clones, with about 92% appearing a single time and about 2.5% taken by the ten largest. The source was CD8+ T cells from PBMCs, collected after stem cell transplantation. The source of these receptors is a human patient with POMP-related autoinflammation and immune dysregulation (PRAID). A share of the T cells may be of graft donor origin.

The CDR3: CASSVDLGIENIQYF. CDR3 DNA: TGTGCCAGCAGCGTAGATTTGGGGATCGAAAACATTCAGTACTTC. The chain couples TRBV9 to TRBJ2-4; no firm D call. The CDR3 extends over 15 amino acids. The V gene's germline CDR1 is SGDLS and CDR2 YYNGEE. Trimming stripped 0 bases from V and 5 bases from J, with 12 bases between.

The chain joins TRBV2 to TRBJ2-7; 7 nucleotides match TRBD2. Germline values: CDR1 SNHLY, CDR2 FYNNEI. Trimming cost V 6 bases and J 0 bases; bases outside gene matches: 20. This CDR3 has 19 residues. The chain's CDR3 is CASSLTGGRASLDSYEQYF. The DNA of the CDR3 is TGTGCCAGCAGCCTTACAGGAGGGAGGGCCTCCCTCGACTCCTACGAGCAGTACTTC.